Below, one TCR beta chain is given with its context. Its target antigen remains unknown. The data are from a study of cytomegalovirus exposure and HLA in healthy donors (dated 2017 in TCRdb). For context, the study as a whole: An earlier analysis of some 500 of the donors reported approximately 290 Gb of sequence data and 100 million to 130 million unique TCR beta sequences from 150 million to 200 million T cells. An early release that covered about 600 HLA-typed donors contained 300 to 350 gigabases of sequencing data and around 80 million unique TCR sequences. Of the 300 to 450 genotyped donors, approximately 83% fell in the genetic ancestry cluster associated with self-reported Caucasian donors. The study aimed to test whether signatures of past pathogen exposure could be identified by cataloging public T cell receptors. The T cell repertoires of 700 or so subjects were profiled by immunosequencing and related to cytomegalovirus serostatus. In addition to the first cohort of hundreds of subjects, a separate validation cohort of some 120 different subjects was used. The study combined high-throughput TCR immunosequencing, statistical association of individual TCRs with disease status, and machine learning to predict cytomegalovirus infection status. A later analysis re-examined previously published TCR beta repertoires from over 500 donors and added high-resolution HLA genotyping to investigate patterns of TCR occurrence. Rather than drawing on any new phenotypic data, the later analysis identified candidate immune exposures from TCR beta sequences and the way those sequences occurred across donors. To decide whether each TCR beta V gene segment behaved as functional or pseudogenic, an earlier analysis of fewer than 750 of the donors relied on high-throughput TCR beta sequencing. Alongside the repertoire data, information on donor age, sex, ethnicity and CMV serostatus was compiled. In a later genetic analysis, genome-wide SNP genotypes for about three fifths of the roughly 670 donors were used, and that subset was treated as a discovery cohort. Every discovery cohort repertoire had been produced on one sequencing platform. Class I and class II HLA loci were covered by the typing at four-digit resolution. The number of typed donors differed by locus: about 629-640 for A, B, C, DRB1 and DQB1; 500 to 550 for DQA1; approximately 600 for DPA1; and 400 to 480 for DPB1. Several DR-DQ haplotypes were handled as single units for association and clustering, since linkage in the cohort was strong. On average, approximately 250,000 unique TCR beta nucleotide sequences were sequenced per donor among some 420 genotyped donors of the cohort, with 15% to 20% of those sequences being non-productive.

From the germline V gene, CDR1 is WSHSY and CDR2 is SAAADI. Germline trimming: 6 bases from V, 6 bases from J; junction bases outside gene matches: 15. The cysteine opens and the phenylalanine closes a CDR3 of 17 amino acids. Only the CDR3 portion is preserved as DNA: 51 bases, with reading frame beginning at the first base. The method behind the library was the immunoSEQ multiplex PCR assay. For the multiplex PCR, a mixture combining 60 forward primers for TCR Vbeta segments and 13 reverse primers for TCR Jbeta segments was used. The CDR3 region of rearranged TCR beta genes was amplified from genomic DNA with a multiplex PCR assay. The Illumina HiSeq System was used to sequence the amplified TCR beta libraries as 87-base-pair reads. The original pipeline was this. A later analysis counted tens of millions of unique TCR beta chains across the 500 to 850 repertoires, and around 12 million of these chains were shared by at least two donors. To remove PCR and sequencing errors, raw reads were error-corrected and collapsed into unique sequences using a nearest-neighbor algorithm that merged closely related sequences. Alignment of CDR3 sequences to IMGT reference sequences was used to assign V, D and J gene segments. Each retained sequence needed at least a six-nucleotide match to both a V gene segment and a J gene segment. Rearrangements were classified as productive when the CDR3 lacked stop codons and remained in frame with V and J, and all other rearrangements were classified as non-productive. Following IMGT convention, CDR3 was defined as the stretch from the second conserved V-encoded cysteine to the conserved J-encoded phenylalanine. The earlier analysis of about 570 of the donors excluded any sequence lacking an unambiguous match to a single V gene segment. An earlier analysis of about 600 of the donors called V segments functional above 56.7% productive rearrangements and segregating when the between-donor standard deviation exceeded 5%. A statistical classification framework was built for diagnosing cytomegalovirus status from the catalog of TCR beta chain sequences. A later analysis assigned V and J genes by comparing TCR nucleotide sequences with IMGT/GENE-DB human TR gene sequences. The TCRdist pipeline was used in a later analysis to assign CDR3 sequences and most-parsimonious VDJ recombination scenarios. In a later analysis, every TCR beta chain was defined by the combination of its CDR3 amino acid sequence and its V-gene family, and reads without a unique V-gene family were dropped. To address suspected cross-contamination and a sequencing artifact, a later analysis removed some 620 highly shared, low-generation-probability nucleotide sequences. In a later analysis, a clonal expansion index was calculated for each public chain from normalized within-repertoire ranks of inferred template counts. Generation probabilities in a later analysis came from a VDJ recombination model fitted to out-of-frame rearrangements, and those results were checked against IGoR. In a later analysis, hypergeometric tests were used to score TCR-TCR, TCR-HLA and TCR-CMV co-occurrence, with a repertoire-size bias correction applied to TCR pairs. False discovery rates were estimated in a later analysis by permuting HLA or CMV assignments 20 times. In a later analysis, co-occurring TCRs were grouped using DBSCAN, with TCRdist sequence similarity added in when clustering inside HLA-allele-positive subsets. For co-occurrence clustering, repertoires with fewer than 30,000 or more than 120,000 public chains were excluded, along with five repertoires with anomalous nucleotide sharing. TCRdb provides this immuneACCESS table in a form limited to in-frame rearrangements. Some clones are lacking; in checked studies, under half of them reflect an unresolved V gene, and why the rest are absent is not known. V and J calls and clone size are copied from that table; D and trimming were computed from the DNA. This specimen's table enumerates some 80,000 clones. Roughly 13% of the sample is held by the ten biggest clonotypes.

The cohort consisted of 650 to 700 healthy bone marrow donors. At the time of sampling, every cohort member was nominally healthy, though immune exposures that went unrecorded were likely present. The donor was CMV seropositive and belonged to the group of more than 250 seropositive cohort members. A peripheral blood sample was collected from each donor, and TCR beta sequencing was performed on peripheral blood mononuclear cells. The Qiagen DNeasy Blood Extraction Kit was used to extract genomic DNA from the blood cell samples. Broader findings and caveats from the paper: Correlated functional status among segregating V segments might reflect linkage disequilibrium, but an unknown experimental factor could not be ruled out. Most CMV-associated TCR beta chains appeared to be HLA-restricted in a later analysis, and the HLA associations seemed to be driven largely by CMV exposure. Roughly 15 rarely observed V segments, including chromosome 9 orphons, were excluded from the earlier analysis of several hundred of the donors because counts were too low. A later analysis found that TCR association rates varied across HLA loci, with DRB1 alleles showing the most associated TCRs and HLA-C alleles the fewest. Several of the top co-occurrence clusters appeared to be linked to parvovirus B19, influenza, CMV and Epstein-Barr virus, according to a later analysis. Because some donors lacked HLA typing at each locus, the association tests relied only on the typed subset. In a later analysis, HLA-associated TCR beta chains were found to be more clonally expanded and to have lower generation probabilities than equally common non-associated chains. In vitro tests confirmed that three of the cytomegalovirus-associated TCR beta chains recognize cytomegalovirus antigens. A later analysis associated 16,951 TCR beta sequences with specific HLA alleles at a false discovery rate of 0.05. A group of highly shared sequence variants was considered likely to be a technical artifact of the sequencing pipeline. Assigning TCR associations to individual alleles was difficult when HLA alleles, especially DR and DQ, strongly co-occurred. A later genetic analysis associated a missense DCLRE1C variant with V-gene and J-gene trimming of TCR beta chains, and an independent cohort replicated the association. CMV serostatus was the only immune exposure information available for the cohort. Some IMGT-functional V segments, including TRBV6-2 and TRBV6-3, could not be told apart with the 87-base-pair reads, so those segments were excluded. A further reported finding was that TCR beta sequences accurately predicted the HLA-A and HLA-B alleles for most subjects in the first cohort. Sequencing depth was assumed to be roughly uniform across donors in the presence/absence analyses, though that assumption may not hold. This cohort had only TCR beta chains sequenced, and the lack of alpha or paired-chain data limited which features could be detected. In the study, roughly 160 TCR beta chains were listed as associated with cytomegalovirus. The authors suggested that the approach could potentially be generalized to other disease states and immunological phenotypes. Compared with the approximately 720-donor mean, donors in an Asian-associated ancestry cluster had fewer N-insertions in productive TCRs, according to a later genetic analysis. An earlier analysis of around 500 of the donors showed that most TCR beta V segments appeared in productive rearrangements either about 90% or about 30% of the time, which broadly matched IMGT annotations. The classifier was reported to diagnose cytomegalovirus status with high specificity and sensitivity in both the original and validation cohorts. Most TCR sequences were observed very rarely across donors, whereas some public TCRs were present in many individuals.

This clonotype originated in a man aged 50 or older in good health and CMV-seropositive. The chain uses TRBV10-2 and TRBJ1-2, with 11 central nucleotides matching TRBD1. The sample taken for sequencing was PBMCs. CDR3 protein: CASRVSLGQGASNGYTF. The nucleotides read TGCGCCAGCAGAGTAAGCCTCGGACAGGGGGCATCAAATGGCTACACCTTC.